This T cell receptor beta chain was obtained from a study of tumor-infiltrating lymphocytes in primary liver carcinoma. From approximately 500 ng total RNA, TCR beta cDNA was generated with a primer in the constant region. A slightly modified ARM-PCR protocol with three nested multiplex PCR rounds produced these TCR beta libraries. TRBV1-TRBV30 forward primers and a C-beta reverse primer were used in the first two PCR rounds, which each ran for nine to ten cycles. TCRdb passed the multiplex PCR reads through MiXCR, listing each CDR3 protein once. The table records 95,000 to 100,000 distinct CDR3 sequences, more than 65% of them present only once. A remark on this clonotype: No antigen is known for it. Its ends do not fully match the called genes, so a read error is possible.

This CDR3 has 13 amino acids. The germline V gene has CDR1 KGHDR and CDR2 SFDVKD. Overall study results and limits: Tumor top-250-clone fraction significantly exceeded that of blood (p = 0.039).

Both RNA and DNA were isolated together from roughly 20-30 mg of bulk tissue that had not been sorted. The origin of this receptor is a woman aged 55-70 years with primary liver carcinoma and hepatitis B virus infection. The sequenced sample was liver tumor tissue from sampling region 2. The subset is: tumor region T2, inferior pole. The V gene is TRBV24-1, the J gene TRBJ1-5, with TRBD1 as a possible D gene (5 bases). The CDR3 nucleotides read TGTGCCACCAATGGGGGTAGCGATCAGCCCCAGCATTTT. Translation: CATNGGSDQPQHF.